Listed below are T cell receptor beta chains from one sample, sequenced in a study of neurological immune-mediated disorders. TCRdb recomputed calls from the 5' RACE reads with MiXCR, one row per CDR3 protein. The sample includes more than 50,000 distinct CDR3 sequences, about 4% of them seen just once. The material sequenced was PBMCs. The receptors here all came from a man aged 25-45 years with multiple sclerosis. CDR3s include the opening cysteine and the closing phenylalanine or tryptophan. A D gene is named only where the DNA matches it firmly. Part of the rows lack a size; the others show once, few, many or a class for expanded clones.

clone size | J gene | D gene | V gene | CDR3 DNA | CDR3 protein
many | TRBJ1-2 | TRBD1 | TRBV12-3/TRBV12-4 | TGTGCCAGCAGTTCTCGGACAGGGGGCTCCCACTATGGCTACACCTTC | CASSSRTGGSHYGYTF
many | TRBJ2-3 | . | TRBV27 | TGTGCCAGCAGTTTAGGACCCGGGACCTACAGTACAGATACGCAGTATTTT | CASSLGPGTYSTDTQYF
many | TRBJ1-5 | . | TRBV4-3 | TGCGCCAGCAGCCAAGATAACTACAGGGTGGGCGATCAGCCCCAGCATTTT | CASSQDNYRVGDQPQHF
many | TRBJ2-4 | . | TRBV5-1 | TGCGCCAGCTCCCCGAGGTCTCTAGCCAAAAACATTCAGTACTTC | CASSPRSLAKNIQYF
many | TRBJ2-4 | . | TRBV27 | TGTGCCAGCAGTCTCTCGCGTGAGCAAAACATTCAGTACTTC | CASSLSREQNIQYF
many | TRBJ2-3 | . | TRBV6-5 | TGTGCCAGCAGGGCAAGCGGGGATACGCAGTATTTT | CASRASGDTQYF
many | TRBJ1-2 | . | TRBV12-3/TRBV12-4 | TGTGCCAGCACCTTCATAAGCAGGGTGGGCGGCTACACCTTC | CASTFISRVGGYTF
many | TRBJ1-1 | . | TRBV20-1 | TGCAGTGTCCCGGACAGAATGAACACTGAAGCTTTCTTT | CSVPDRMNTEAFF
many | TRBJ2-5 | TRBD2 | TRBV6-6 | TGTGCCAGCAGTTGGACTAGCGGGGGGGCTCCCGAAGAGACCCAGTACTTC | CASSWTSGGAPEETQYF
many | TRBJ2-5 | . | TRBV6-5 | TGTGCCACCCGCGCGGGGCGGCAAGAGACCCAGTACTTC | CATRAGRQETQYF
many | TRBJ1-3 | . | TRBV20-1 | TGCAGTGCTACTGGCAGGAGTAACTCTGGAAACACCATATATTTT | CSATGRSNSGNTIYF
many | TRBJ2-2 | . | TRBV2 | TGTGCCAGCGACCGTGGCACCGGGGAGCTGTTTTTT | CASDRGTGELFF
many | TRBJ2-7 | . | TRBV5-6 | TGTGCCAGCAGCTTGTGGTGGACAGCCTACGAGCAGTACTTC | CASSLWWTAYEQYF
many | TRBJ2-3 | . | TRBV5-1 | TGCGCCAGCAGCCCCCAAGCGGGGACAGAAAATACGCAGTATTTT | CASSPQAGTENTQYF
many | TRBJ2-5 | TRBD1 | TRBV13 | TGTGCCAGCAGCCGGACAGGGGCAGAGACCCAGTACTTC | CASSRTGAETQYF
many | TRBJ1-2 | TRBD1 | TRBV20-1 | TGCAGTGCTGGGGGGAGGGGGCGAGGGTATGGCTACACCTTC | CSAGGRGRGYGYTF
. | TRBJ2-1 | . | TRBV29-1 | TGCAGCGTTGTTGATCAGGGTGGTTCTGCTGAGCAGTTCTTC | CSVVDQGGSAEQFF